This record looks at one T cell receptor beta chain sequence and its context. The table came from immunoSEQ multiplex PCR; TCRdb's copy has only in-frame clones and leaves some out. Of roughly 71,000 clones in the sample, less than 90% were seen once. This record belongs to a study of OX40 agonist ivuxolimab in advanced cancers. The clonotype comes from an adult with an advanced solid tumor such as melanoma, head and neck, liver or kidney cancer. The material sequenced was CD4+ or CD8+ T cells sorted from blood, taken in a trial of the OX40 agonist ivuxolimab.

CDR3 amino acids: CASSLVLGTEAFF. The CDR3, as DNA: TGTGCCAGCAGCTTAGTTTTGGGTACTGAAGCTTTCTTT. This sequence joins TRBV7-8 and TRBJ1-1; no clear D. This CDR3 comprises 13 residues. Germline values: CDR1 SGHVS, CDR2 FQNEAQ. Between the trimmed V and J ends, which lost 1 base and 5 bases, there was a span of 8 bases.